This T cell receptor beta chain was captured by sequencing in a study of blood T cell repertoires in COVID-19 (dated by TCRdb to about 2020). Turning to the overall study: Samples from collaborators originated in the United States, Italy and Spain and spanned both the acute and convalescent phases of COVID-19. Nearly every sample came with metadata listing a de-identified subject ID, COVID-19 status, age in years and sex. The repertoires were released in a freely available public database intended as a resource for research on the immune response to SARS-CoV-2. Where available, HLA class I and class II types were taken from metadata supplied by the sample provider and were not determined by assay-based typing. The prospective study material was composed of cDNA or gDNA derived from T cells, B-cell-depleted T cells, or PBMCs. The samples were drawn from two sources: the first 160 participants of the ongoing ImmuneRACE study, and approximately 1,300 subjects contributed by 6 global collaborators. The dataset comprised deeply sampled blood TCRbeta repertoires from subjects exposed to, actively infected with, or recovered from COVID-19.

Each collaborating institution followed its own protocols to collect whole blood in K2EDTA tubes. For TCRbeta analysis, collaborator samples were shipped as frozen whole blood, as isolated PBMCs, or as DNA extracted from either sample type. Note on this clone: There is no known antigen for this receptor. The input lacks base qualities; no much larger clone sits a single base away.

Including cysteine and phenylalanine, the CDR3 has 15 amino acids. Only the CDR3 portion is preserved as DNA: 45 bases, with reading frame beginning at the first base. After removal of 4 bases from V and 6 bases from J, the junction retains 3 bases not matched to a gene. Per the germline V gene, SGHRS is the CDR1 and YFSETQ is the CDR2. The investigation overall reported the following: The quantity of clinical and demographic metadata differed by source and by participant and was supplied without curation.

TCRbeta CDR3 regions were amplified from genomic DNA using the immunoSEQ Assay, a bias-controlled multiplex PCR. On the authors' methods: The number of nucleated cells in each sample was estimated from the amplification of reference gene primers within the assay. Sequence reads were collapsed and filtered to measure the absolute abundance of every unique TCRbeta CDR3 rearrangement. Productive Simpson clonality was computed per sample as the square root of Simpson's diversity index over productive rearrangements. This immuneACCESS table, as held by TCRdb, lists in-frame sequences with V and J called but not all clones. Of the missing ones, under half trace to an unresolved V gene in checked studies; the others have no known cause. V, J and clone size are taken as reported in that table, and D and trimming were inferred from the DNA itself. Within this sample are 15,000 to 20,000 clones, with about 85% of them counted one time only. The top ten clonotypes cover roughly 50% of the sample.

The sample consisted of peripheral blood. This clonotype was sampled from a human donor in a cohort sampled during active COVID-19. The chain employs TRBV5-1 and TRBJ2-2; the central 13 bases match TRBD2. The CDR3 reads as follows: CASSQTSGGAGELFF. The DNA is TGCGCCAGCAGCCAAACTAGCGGGGGGGCCGGGGAGCTGTTTTTT.